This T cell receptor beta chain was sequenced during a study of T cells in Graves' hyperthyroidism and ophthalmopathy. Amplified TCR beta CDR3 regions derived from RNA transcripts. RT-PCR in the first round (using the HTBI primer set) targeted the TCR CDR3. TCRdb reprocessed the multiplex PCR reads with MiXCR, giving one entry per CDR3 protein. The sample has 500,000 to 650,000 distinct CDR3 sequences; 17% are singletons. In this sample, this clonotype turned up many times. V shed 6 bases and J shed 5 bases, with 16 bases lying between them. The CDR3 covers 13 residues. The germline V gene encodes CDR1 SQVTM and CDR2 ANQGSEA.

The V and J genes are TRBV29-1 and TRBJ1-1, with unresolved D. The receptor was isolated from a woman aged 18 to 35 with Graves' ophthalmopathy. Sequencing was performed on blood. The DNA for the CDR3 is TGCAGCGTCAAAACTTTGGGCCGGACTGAAGCTTTCTTT. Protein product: CSVKTLGRTEAFF.